Described below is a single T cell receptor (beta chain) sequence and its context. Its antigen is as yet unknown. The sample originates from a study of T cell responses to AZD1222 COVID-19 vaccine. Study results and limitations: Targeting of unmutated variant regions was reportedly seen in nearly half of spike-specific TCRs. White British people made up most donors, females outnumbered males, and clonal diversity was possibly underestimated. Seropositive at baseline were only 5 or 6 AZD1222 recipients. No repertoire was sampled before or during the peak T cell response, only after it.

Germline V gives CDR1 LGHNT, CDR2 FRNRAP. The trim removed 1 base at V and 2 bases at J, leaving 5 bases unmatched. The CDR3 has 16 amino acids. Clones were read by immunoSEQ multiplex PCR, and TCRdb kept only the in-frame ones, dropping some. The sample has more than 110,000 clones. This sequence was found in an adult in good health. The chain employs TRBV12-5 and TRBJ1-1, with TRBD1 matching 9 bases. Material for sequencing was peripheral blood. The CDR3 DNA is TGTGCTAGTGGTTTGGGCCCGGGACAGGGAAACACTGAAGCTTTCTTT. Its protein is CASGLGPGQGNTEAFF.